This record looks at one T cell receptor beta chain sequence and its context. The data were taken from a study of technical replicates of blood from several donors. This CDR3 is 15 amino acids long. J was trimmed by 0 bases and V by 6 bases; bases with no gene match: 6. The germline gives CDR1 MNHEY, CDR2 SVGAGI. Generated by immunoSEQ multiplex PCR, the TCRdb table keeps only in-frame clones and is missing some. The sample lists 75,000 to 90,000 clones, 95% to 98% occurring once. The sequencing sample was made of T cells isolated from PBMCs. The receptor's source is a human donor in good health. This chain connects TRBV6-5 to TRBJ1-1, with TRBD1 matching 8 bases. DNA for the CDR3: TGTGCCAGCAGCTATGGGACAGGCATGAACACTGAAGCTTTCTTT. It specifies CASSYGTGMNTEAFF.